Following are 26 T cell receptor beta chains from one sample sequenced in a study of metastatic and nonmetastatic thyroid tumors (dated by TCRdb to the early 2020s). Libraries came from PCR. Sequenced on an Illumina HiSeq 4000. Using fastp at Q25 and MiXCR, TCRdb reprocessed the public reads and kept productive beta chains. In this sample the table shows 15,000 to 20,000 clones, over 25% of which occur a single time. The ten top clones hold around 12% of the sample. No treatment had been received by any patient before thyroid surgery. Sequenced: tumor tissue. The receptors were gathered from a male donor with papillary thyroid cancer or a benign thyroid nodule (not recorded which). Some clones in this sample may be carry-over from other donors' samples.

This chain joins TRBV18 and TRBJ1-1, with 9 bases fitting TRBD1. The V gene end was trimmed by 2 bases and the J gene end by 1 base; junction bases not matched to a gene: 5. CDR1 and CDR2 (germline): KGHSH, LQKENI. This CDR3 contains 16 residues. CDR3 protein: CASSPGTGGPNTEAFF. The CDR3 nucleotides read TGTGCCAGCTCACCAGGAACAGGGGGCCCGAACACTGAAGCTTTCTTT.

As concerns this clone: The junction and the germline gene differ at one end; a read error may be behind it. V is TRBV18 and J is TRBJ1-1, with D hard to call. This CDR3 has 14 residues. CDR1 is KGHSH, CDR2 LQKENI, per germline. CDR3 region: CASSRGWENTEAFF. CDR3 coding DNA: TGTGCCAGCTCCCGAGGGTGGGAAAACACTGAAGCCTTCTTT.

This clone was observed a few times. This sequence may be a read error, since a much larger clone differs from it by one base. The chain joins TRBV18 to TRBJ2-5, with D uncertain. The CDR3 covers 14 residues. V was cut by 0 bases and J by 2 bases, with 7 bases left in between. Germline V CDR1 and CDR2: KGHSH, LQKENI. DNA for the CDR3: TGTGCCAGCTCACCACCAGGGCTACAAGAGACCCAGTACTTC. It encodes CASSPPGLQETQYF.

This clone counts as medium-sized. The V and J genes are TRBV6-1 and TRBJ2-7; tentatively, D is TRBD1 or TRBD2 (5 bases each). The CDR3 has 14 amino acids. V shed 6 bases and J shed 2 bases, with 14 bases lying between them. The germline V gene has CDR1 MNHNS and CDR2 SASEGT. Here the CDR3 reads CASRVLWGTYEQYF. The CDR3 region has the DNA TGTGCCAGCAGGGTTCTTTGGGGGACCTACGAGCAGTACTTC.

This clone was counted only a few times. The chain couples TRBV15 to TRBJ2-2; 7 nucleotides align to TRBD2. The germline CDR1 and CDR2 sequences are LNHNV and YYDKDF (reference sequence). The CDR3 is 16 residues long. V dropped 3 bases and J dropped 6; count of bases not matched to a gene: 10. CDR3 region: CATSRTGLLTAGELFF. The CDR3 nucleotides read TGTGCCACCAGCAGGACGGGACTACTAACGGCCGGGGAGCTGTTTTTT.

The rearrangement links TRBV2 to TRBJ2-5; D remains ambiguous. Trimming shortened V by 8 bases and J by 5 bases, and 6 bases separated the two germline ends. The CDR3 loop spans 10 amino acids. From germline, CDR1 is SNHLY and CDR2 FYNNEI. The CDR3 DNA reads as TGTGCCAGCGCCGAGGAGACCCAGTACTTC. This sequence encodes CASAEETQYF.

For this clone: Here the CDR3 omits its conserved ending phenylalanine or tryptophan, so a read error is the likely source. This chain connects TRBV11-1 to TRBJ2-3; no reliable D call. V gave up 5 bases and J gave up 0 bases, with 12 bases separating them. Germline lookup yields CDR1 SGHAT and CDR2 FQDESV (reference sequence). The CDR3 runs to 15 residues. CDR3 amino acids: CASSPPALSTDTQYL. The CDR3 DNA follows: TGTGCCAGCAGCCCACCAGCCCTTAGCACAGATACGCAGTATCTT.

This clone has ten or more counts. The chain recombines TRBV19 with TRBJ2-1; 10 nucleotides align to TRBD2. In germline, CDR1 is LNHDA, CDR2 SQIVND (reference sequence). CDR3 length: 16 amino acids. With V trimmed by 1 base and J by 6 bases, 6 bases remained unmatched. As DNA, the CDR3 is TGTGCCAGTAGTATAGCCCTAGTAGCGGGAGGCAATGAGCAGTTCTTC. Amino acids: CASSIALVAGGNEQFF.

This clone was counted at least ten times. This chain links TRBV5-4 with TRBJ2-5, with D possibly TRBD2 on 6 matching bases. Germline assignment: CDR1 SGHNT and CDR2 YYREEE (reference sequence). V lost 4 bases and J lost 1, with 14 bases in between. The CDR3 is 15 amino acids. The CDR3 is CASSTAAGLQETQYF. CDR3 bases: TGTGCCAGCAGCACGGCTGCGGGGCTCCAAGAGACCCAGTACTTC. The entire variable domain, with the rest obtained from reference TRBV5-4 and TRBJ2-5, is as follows: ETGVTQSPTHLIKTRGQQVTLRCSSQSGHNTVSWYQQALGQGPQFIFQYYREEENGRGNFPPRFSGLQFPNYSSELNVNALELDDSALYLCASSTAAGLQETQYFGPGTRLLVL.

The chain recombines TRBV29-1 with TRBJ1-1; TRBD1 matches at 7 bases. V lost 6 bases to trimming and J lost 7 bases; unmatched junction nucleotides: 8. CDR1 and CDR2 (germline): SQVTM, ANQGSEA. The CDR3 is 12 residues long. The CDR3 sequence: CSVGWTGIEAFF. In nucleotides, the CDR3 is TGCAGCGTCGGCTGGACAGGCATTGAAGCTTTCTTT. The full variable domain, its missing parts supplied by reference TRBV29-1 and TRBJ1-1, is SAVISQKPSRDICQRGTSLTIQCQVDSQVTMMFWYRQQPGQSLTLIATANQGSEATYESGFVIDKFPISRPNLTFSTLTVSNMSPEDSSIYLCSVGWTGIEAFFGQGTRLTVV.

This clone has just a few counts. The chain links TRBV15 to TRBJ1-6; D perhaps matches TRBD1 (6 bases). The CDR3 spans 14 residues. Trimming shortened V by 5 bases and J by 11 bases, and 16 bases separated the two germline ends. The germline CDR1 and CDR2 sequences are LNHNV and YYDKDF (reference sequence). The CDR3 region has the DNA TGTGCCACCAGCCTCCGGGGGCAGACGACACCCCTCCACTTT. Translating it yields CATSLRGQTTPLHF.

This clone was counted ten times or more. The V and J genes are TRBV7-4 and TRBJ1-4; D not resolved. Per germline, CDR1 SGHVT and CDR2 SQSDAQ. This CDR3 region has 14 residues. Trimming pared 4 bases from V and 3 bases from J, leaving 9 bases between. The CDR3 spells CASSSRASNEKLFF. In DNA form, the CDR3 reads TGTGCCAGCAGCTCCCGGGCCTCTAATGAAAAACTGTTTTTT.

The chain joins TRBV3-1 to TRBJ1-4; TRBD1 agrees at 8 bases. Germline V gives CDR1 LGHDT, CDR2 YNNKEL (reference sequence). The J segment lost 7 bases and the V segment lost 3 bases, leaving 10 bases of the junction unmatched. The CDR3 is made up of 16 amino acids. Written as DNA, the CDR3 is TGTGCCAGCAGCCACTCCGGACAGGGAGGAATTGAAAAACTGTTTTTT. Amino acids: CASSHSGQGGIEKLFF.

This clone was detected a few times. The CDR3 loop reads CASRPPGRTLHF. CDR3 coding DNA: TGTGCCAGCAGGCCACCCGGGCGCACCCTCCACTTT. The chain uses TRBV6-1 and TRBJ1-6; no definite D call. CDR1 and CDR2 from the germline V gene are MNHNS and SASEGT. Trimming removed 6 bases at V and 14 bases at J, with 14 bases between. The CDR3 has 12 residues.

V is TRBV4-1 and J is TRBJ2-7; D could derive from TRBD1 or TRBD2 (5 bases each). The germline gives CDR1 MGHRA, CDR2 YSYEKL. Trimming took off 0 bases at V and 0 bases at J, with 12 bases between the two ends. The CDR3 sequence is 16 residues long. The CDR3 nucleotides read TGCGCCAGCAGCCAAGATGTGGGACGGCACTCCTACGAGCAGTACTTC. It is translated as CASSQDVGRHSYEQYF.

The chain uses TRBV14 and TRBJ1-2; D gene unclear. V lost 1 base, J lost 5 bases, and 11 bases lay in between. The CDR3 runs 14 residues. CDR1 is SGHDN and CDR2 is FVKESK in the germline V gene. The CDR3 is CASSQGSREYGYTF. DNA of the CDR3: TGTGCCAGCAGCCAAGGAAGTAGGGAATATGGCTACACCTTC.

This clone was detected a few times. V usage is TRBV6-2 or TRBV6-3 and J usage is TRBJ2-7, with 8 bases that match TRBD1. The germline CDR1 and CDR2 sequences are MNHEY and SVGEGT. V trimming: 7 bases; J trimming: 3 bases; junction bases outside the gene matches: 14. The CDR3 spans 16 residues. CDR3 in DNA: TGTGCCAGCATTACTCGACCAGGGGGCGAAATCTACGAGCAGTACTTC. Residues: CASITRPGGEIYEQYF.

This clone was seen only a few times. V is TRBV20-1 and J is TRBJ2-3, with D possibly being TRBD2 (5 bases). Between the trimmed V and J ends, which lost 6 bases and 9 bases, there was a span of 16 bases. CDR3 size: 12 residues. CDR1 and CDR2 from the germline V gene are DFQATT and SNEGSKA (reference sequence). This CDR3 is CSASLWGVTQYF. As DNA, the CDR3 is TGCAGTGCGAGTTTATGGGGAGTCACGCAGTATTTT.

J is TRBJ2-2 and V is TRBV3-1; D not certain. Germline V lookup: CDR1 LGHDT, CDR2 YNNKEL (reference sequence). Trimming removed 2 bases from V and 4 bases from J, with 11 bases in between. The CDR3 runs 15 residues. The CDR3, as DNA: TGTGCCAGCAGCCAACTCAGTGGAGCCACCGGGGAGCTGTTTTTT. Encoded protein: CASSQLSGATGELFF.

This clone showed up many times. The genes are TRBV12-3 or TRBV12-4 and TRBJ2-3; 10 positions agree with TRBD2. The V segment lost 7 bases and the J segment 2 bases; nucleotides outside the gene matches: 6. The CDR3 runs 15 residues. For the CDR3, the DNA is TGTGCCAGCAAACCACTAGCGGGATACACAGATACGCAGTATTTT. It encodes CASKPLAGYTDTQYF.

Many counts were recorded for this clone. The rearrangement uses TRBV30 and TRBJ1-4; 7 nucleotides line up with TRBD1. The germline V gene has CDR1 GTSNPN and CDR2 SVGIG (reference sequence). This CDR3 region has 14 residues. Trimming at V came to 1 base and at J to 7 bases, leaving 6 bases not matched to a gene. CDR3 nucleotide sequence: TGTGCCTGGAGTGCCGACAGGGTTAGTGAAAAACTGTTTTTT. Translated, it gives CAWSADRVSEKLFF.

The chain is built from TRBV5-1 and TRBJ2-7, with a possible D match to TRBD1 (6 bases). Per the germline V gene, CDR1 is SGHRS and CDR2 is YFSETQ. V was shortened by 0 bases and J by 4 bases, with 20 bases between the two germline ends. This CDR3 region has 17 residues. The CDR3 protein is CASSLGWQGRIRYEQYF. The CDR3 DNA is TGCGCCAGCAGCTTGGGATGGCAGGGGCGAATAAGATACGAGCAGTACTTC.

This clone was found many times. The chain joins TRBV18 to TRBJ2-7, with D maybe TRBD1 (6 bases). V gave up 6 bases and J gave up 5 bases, with 26 bases separating them. The CDR3 has 17 residues. Germline V gene data show CDR1 as KGHSH and CDR2 as LQKENI. Here the CDR3 DNA reads TGTGCCAGCTCTCAGGGACCAAGGCAGGGGACATTAAACGAGCAGTACTTC. Its translation is CASSQGPRQGTLNEQYF.

Relative to its sample, this clone is medium-sized. V gene TRBV13 combines with J gene TRBJ2-2; 8 positions agree with TRBD2. This CDR3 region has 17 residues. Germline V gene lookup returns CDR1 PRHDT and CDR2 FYEKMQ (reference sequence). Trimming took 1 base from V and 5 from J; bases not matched to a gene: 9. CDR3 loop: CASSLEGPGLGTGELFF. The CDR3 nucleotides are TGTGCCAGCAGCTTAGAGGGTCCGGGACTAGGGACCGGGGAGCTGTTTTTT.

Concerning this clone itself: Germline and junction disagree at one end, which may indicate a read error. The rearrangement links TRBV6-1 to TRBJ2-7; no reliable D call. This CDR3 spans 12 amino acids. Germline V CDR1 and CDR2: MNHNS, SASEGT. For the CDR3, the DNA is TGTGCCAGCAGCGAAGATTGGCCTTTAGAGTACTTC. Amino acid sequence: CASSEDWPLEYF.

This clone has just a few counts. V is TRBV5-1 and J is TRBJ2-7; 12 nucleotides align to TRBD2. J was trimmed by 6 bases and V by 2 bases; bases with no gene match: 15. Germline CDR1 and CDR2: SGHRS and YFSETQ. The CDR3 is 18 residues long. In nucleotides, the CDR3 is TGCGCCAGCAGCTTCCTGTCCCTAGCGGGAGGGCCTCTGGGCGAGCAGTACTTC. Its translation is CASSFLSLAGGPLGEQYF.